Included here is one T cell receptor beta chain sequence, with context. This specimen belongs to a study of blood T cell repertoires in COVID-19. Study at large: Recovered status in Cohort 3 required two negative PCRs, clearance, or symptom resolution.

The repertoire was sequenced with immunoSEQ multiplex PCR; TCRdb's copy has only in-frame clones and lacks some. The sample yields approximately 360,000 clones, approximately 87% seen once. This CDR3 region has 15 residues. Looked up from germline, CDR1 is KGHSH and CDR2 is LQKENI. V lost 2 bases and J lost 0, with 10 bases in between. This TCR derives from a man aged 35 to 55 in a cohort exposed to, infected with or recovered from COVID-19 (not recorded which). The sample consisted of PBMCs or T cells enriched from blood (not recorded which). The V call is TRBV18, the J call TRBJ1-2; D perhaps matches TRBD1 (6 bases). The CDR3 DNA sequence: TGTGCCAGCTCACCATGGGACACCGCTAACTATGGCTACACCTTC. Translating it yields CASSPWDTANYGYTF. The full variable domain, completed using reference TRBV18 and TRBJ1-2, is NAGVMQNPRHLVRRRGQEARLRCSPMKGHSHVYWYRQLPEEGLKFMVYLQKENIIDESGMPKERFSAEFPKEGPSILRIQQVVRGDSAAYFCASSPWDTANYGYTFGSGTRLTVV.